This TCR beta chain was found in a study of T-cell memory formation after mild COVID-19. Study outcomes and limitations: Second-wave clones with a day 37 peak had unconfirmed SARS-CoV-2 specificity.

In the case of this clonotype: Its antigen is currently unknown.

The CDR3 runs to 18 residues. Germline loops: CDR1 SGHDT, CDR2 YYEEEE. The junction had 22 bases not matched to a gene; V was cut back by 4 bases and J by 7 bases. TCR alpha and TCR beta cDNA libraries carrying sample barcodes and UMIs were produced by 5'RACE using constant-segment primers. TCRdb called the 5' RACE reads again in MiXCR, with one record for every CDR3 protein. This sample has around 320,000 distinct CDR3 sequences, with around an eighth found just once. Input material: PBMCs or a T cell subset sorted from them (not recorded which). The TCR was taken from a man younger than 35 who had mild COVID-19 (a few samples of this study predate the infection). Cell type and time point are not known. The chain recombines TRBV5-6 with TRBJ2-5, with 7 bases lining up with TRBD1. The CDR3 nucleotides are TGTGCCAGCAGCCCGACAATGAGGACAGGCCAGCTTTTAGGGACCCAGTACTTC. As protein: CASSPTMRTGQLLGTQYF.